The sequence of this T cell receptor beta chain was determined in a study of human T cells and chemical hapten exposure. As for the study in general: Donors were sensitized with 2% DPC on the upper inner arm. Notes on the study in general: Among TCRs, those above 1 in 1000 frequency were unaffected by DPC sensitization.

Time point denoted: patch test 3, about 24 weeks after DPC sensitization. The treatment was: therapeutic diphenylcyclopropenone sensitization with weekly scalp DPC. The CDR3 is made up of 14 amino acids. Germline V gene data show CDR1 as SEHNR and CDR2 as FQNEAQ (reference sequence). V trimming: 5 bases; J trimming: 5 bases; junction bases outside the gene matches: 6. What the library attached to individual cDNA molecules were unique molecular identifiers. One entry per CDR3 protein results from TCRdb running MiXCR on the RACE reads. This table has 70,000 to 90,000 distinct CDR3 sequences, approximately 11% appearing once. Concerning this clonotype: Its antigen is as yet unknown.

The V gene is TRBV7-9, the J gene TRBJ1-5; 7 nucleotides line up with TRBD1. Here the sequenced sample was whole blood, taken in connection with sensitization to the hapten diphenylcyclopropenone (DPC). This receptor was taken from a woman between 50 and 59 years old with alopecia areata. Some clones in this sample may be carry-over from other donors' samples. CDR3 residues: CASSLGGQHQPQHF. CDR3 bases: TGTGCCAGCAGCCTAGGGGGACAGCATCAGCCCCAGCATTTT.